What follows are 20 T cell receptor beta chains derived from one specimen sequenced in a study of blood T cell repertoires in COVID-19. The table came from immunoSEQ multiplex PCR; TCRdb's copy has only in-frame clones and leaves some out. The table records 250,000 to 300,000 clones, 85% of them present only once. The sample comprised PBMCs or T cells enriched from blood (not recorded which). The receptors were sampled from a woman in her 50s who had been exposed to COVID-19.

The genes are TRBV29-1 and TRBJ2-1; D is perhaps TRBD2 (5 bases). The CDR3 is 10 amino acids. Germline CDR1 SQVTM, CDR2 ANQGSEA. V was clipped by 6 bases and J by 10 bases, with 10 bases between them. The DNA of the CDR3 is TGCAGCGTACTAGTTCGCGAGCAGTTCTTC. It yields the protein CSVLVREQFF.

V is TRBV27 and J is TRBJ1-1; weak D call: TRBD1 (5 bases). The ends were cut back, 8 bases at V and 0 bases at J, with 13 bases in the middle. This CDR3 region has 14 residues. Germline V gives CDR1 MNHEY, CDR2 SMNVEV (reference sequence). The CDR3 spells CASGSSRVNTEAFF. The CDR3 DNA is TGTGCCAGCGGCTCTTCCAGGGTGAACACTGAAGCTTTCTTT.

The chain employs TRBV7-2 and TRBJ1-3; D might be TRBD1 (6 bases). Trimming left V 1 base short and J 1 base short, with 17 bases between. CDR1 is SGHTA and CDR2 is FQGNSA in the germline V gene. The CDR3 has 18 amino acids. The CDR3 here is CASSLVFGGGRSGNTIYF. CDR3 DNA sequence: TGTGCCAGCAGCTTAGTGTTCGGGGGGGGCAGGTCTGGAAACACCATATATTTT.

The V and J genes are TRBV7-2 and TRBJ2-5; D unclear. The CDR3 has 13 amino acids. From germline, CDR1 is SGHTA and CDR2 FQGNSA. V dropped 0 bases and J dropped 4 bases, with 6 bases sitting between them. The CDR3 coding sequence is TGTGCCAGCAGCTTAGCCCTATTAGAGACCCAGTACTTC. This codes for CASSLALLETQYF.

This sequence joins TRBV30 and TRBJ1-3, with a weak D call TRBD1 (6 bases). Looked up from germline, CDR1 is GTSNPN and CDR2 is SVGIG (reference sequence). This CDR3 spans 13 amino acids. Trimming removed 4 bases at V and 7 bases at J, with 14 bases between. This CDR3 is CAWKIGGYNTIYF. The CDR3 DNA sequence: TGTGCCTGGAAGATTGGGGGCTACAACACCATATATTTT. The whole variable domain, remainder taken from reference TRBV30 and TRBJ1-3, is SQTIHQWPATLVQPVGSPLSLECTVEGTSNPNLYWYRQAAGRGLQLLFYSVGIGQISSEVPQNLSASRPQDRQFILSSKKLLLSDSGFYLCAWKIGGYNTIYFGEGSWLTVV.

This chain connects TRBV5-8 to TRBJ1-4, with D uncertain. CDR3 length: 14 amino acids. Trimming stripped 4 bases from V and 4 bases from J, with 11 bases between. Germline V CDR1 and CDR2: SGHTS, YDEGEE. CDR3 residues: CASSPLAVNEKLFF. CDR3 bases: TGTGCCAGCAGCCCGCTCGCAGTTAATGAAAAACTGTTTTTT.

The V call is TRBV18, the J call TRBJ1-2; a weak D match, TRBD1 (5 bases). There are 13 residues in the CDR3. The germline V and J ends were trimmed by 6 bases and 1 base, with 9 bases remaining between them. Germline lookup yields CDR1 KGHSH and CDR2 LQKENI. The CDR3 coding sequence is TGTGCCAGCTCCACCGACAGTAACTATGGCTACACCTTC. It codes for CASSTDSNYGYTF.

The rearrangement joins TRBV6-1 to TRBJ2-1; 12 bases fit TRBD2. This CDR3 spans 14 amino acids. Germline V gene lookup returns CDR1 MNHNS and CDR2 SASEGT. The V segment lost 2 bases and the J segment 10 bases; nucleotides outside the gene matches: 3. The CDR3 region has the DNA TGTGCCAGCAGTGAAATGACTAGCGGGGGAGAGCAGTTCTTC. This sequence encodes CASSEMTSGGEQFF.

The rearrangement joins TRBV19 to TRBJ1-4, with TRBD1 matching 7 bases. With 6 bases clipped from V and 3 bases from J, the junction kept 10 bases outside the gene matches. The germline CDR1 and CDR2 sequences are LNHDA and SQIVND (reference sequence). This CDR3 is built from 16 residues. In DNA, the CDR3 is TGTGCCAGTAGCTTCCCTCCGGGACAGCCTAATGAAAAACTGTTTTTT. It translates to CASSFPPGQPNEKLFF.

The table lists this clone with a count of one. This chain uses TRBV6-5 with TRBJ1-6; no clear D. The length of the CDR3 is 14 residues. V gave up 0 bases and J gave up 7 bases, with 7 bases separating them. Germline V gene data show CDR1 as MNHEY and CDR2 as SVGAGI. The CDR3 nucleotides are TGTGCCAGCAGTTACTCAGGCGGAAATTCACCCCTCCACTTT. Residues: CASSYSGGNSPLHF.

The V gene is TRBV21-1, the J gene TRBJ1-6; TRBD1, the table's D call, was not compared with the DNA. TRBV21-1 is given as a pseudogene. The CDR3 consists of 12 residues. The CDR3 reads CASSSDTSPLHF. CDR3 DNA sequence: TGTGCCAGCAGCAGCGACACCTCACCCCTCCACTTT.

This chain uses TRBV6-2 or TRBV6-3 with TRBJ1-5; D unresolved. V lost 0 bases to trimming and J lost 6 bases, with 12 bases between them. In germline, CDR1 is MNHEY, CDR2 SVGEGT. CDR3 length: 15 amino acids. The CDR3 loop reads CASSYSGRTFQPQHF. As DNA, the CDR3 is TGTGCCAGCAGTTACTCTGGACGGACTTTTCAGCCCCAGCATTTT.

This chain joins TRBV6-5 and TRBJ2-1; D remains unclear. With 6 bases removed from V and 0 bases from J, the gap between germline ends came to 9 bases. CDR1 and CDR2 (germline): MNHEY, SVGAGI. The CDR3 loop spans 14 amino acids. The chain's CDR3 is CASRVLSSYNEQFF. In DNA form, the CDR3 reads TGTGCCAGCAGAGTATTGAGCTCCTACAATGAGCAGTTCTTC.

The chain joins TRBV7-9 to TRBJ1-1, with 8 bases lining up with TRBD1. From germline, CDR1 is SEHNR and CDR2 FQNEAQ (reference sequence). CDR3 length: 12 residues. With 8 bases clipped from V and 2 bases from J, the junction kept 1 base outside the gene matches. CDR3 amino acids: CASGQGNTEAFF. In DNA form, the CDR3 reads TGTGCCAGCGGACAGGGTAACACTGAAGCTTTCTTT.

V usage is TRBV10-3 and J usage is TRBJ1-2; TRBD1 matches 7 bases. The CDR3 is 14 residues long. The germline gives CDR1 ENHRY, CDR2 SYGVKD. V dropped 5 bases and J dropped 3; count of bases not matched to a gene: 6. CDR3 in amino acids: CAISTGVMDYGYTF. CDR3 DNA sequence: TGTGCCATCAGTACAGGGGTTATGGACTATGGCTACACCTTC.

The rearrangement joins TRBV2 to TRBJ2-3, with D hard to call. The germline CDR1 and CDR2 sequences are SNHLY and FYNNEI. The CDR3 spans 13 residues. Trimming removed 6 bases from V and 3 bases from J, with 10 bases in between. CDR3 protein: CASSGAITDTQYF. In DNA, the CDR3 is TGTGCCAGCAGCGGAGCCATAACAGATACGCAGTATTTT.

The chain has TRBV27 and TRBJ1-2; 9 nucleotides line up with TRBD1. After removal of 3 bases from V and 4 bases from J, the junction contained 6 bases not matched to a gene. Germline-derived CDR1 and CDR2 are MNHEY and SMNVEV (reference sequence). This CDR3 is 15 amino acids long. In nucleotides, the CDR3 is TGTGCCAGCAGTTTTTCCGGGGACAGGGCCTATGGCTACACCTTC. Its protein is CASSFSGDRAYGYTF.

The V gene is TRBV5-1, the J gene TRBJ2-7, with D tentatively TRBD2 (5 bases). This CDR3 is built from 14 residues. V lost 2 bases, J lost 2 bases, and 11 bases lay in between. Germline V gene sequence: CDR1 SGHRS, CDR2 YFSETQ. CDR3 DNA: TGCGCCAGCAGCTTAAGAGGGTCCCCCTACGAGCAGTACTTC. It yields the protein CASSLRGSPYEQYF.

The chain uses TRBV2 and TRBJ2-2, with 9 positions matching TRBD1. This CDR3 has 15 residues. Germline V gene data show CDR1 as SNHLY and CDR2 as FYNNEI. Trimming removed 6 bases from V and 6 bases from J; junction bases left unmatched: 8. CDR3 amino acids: CASSRGDRASGELFF. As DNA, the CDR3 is TGTGCCAGCAGCCGCGGGGACAGGGCGTCCGGGGAGCTGTTTTTT.

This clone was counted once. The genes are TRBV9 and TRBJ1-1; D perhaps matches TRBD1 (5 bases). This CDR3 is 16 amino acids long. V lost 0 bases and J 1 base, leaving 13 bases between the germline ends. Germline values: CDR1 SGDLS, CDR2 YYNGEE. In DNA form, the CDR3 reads TGTGCCAGCAGCGTAGGATCCGGGGGTGCGAACACTGAAGCTTTCTTT. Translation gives CASSVGSGGANTEAFF.